Each of the 20 T cell receptor beta chains below was sequenced from the same sample in a study of control samples from healthy donors and cancer patients. Profiled with immunoSEQ multiplex PCR; TCRdb holds only in-frame clones, not every one. The sample lists approximately 170,000 clones, 80% to 95% occurring once. Material: blood. The receptors here all came from an older woman in good health.

The gene calls are TRBV5-1 and TRBJ1-5; no clear D gene. V lost 0 bases to trimming and J lost 5 bases, with 12 bases between them. Germline V lookup: CDR1 SGHRS, CDR2 YFSETQ. The CDR3 contains 15 residues. The CDR3: CASSLGEGIHQPQHF. Here the CDR3 DNA reads TGCGCCAGCAGCTTGGGGGAGGGTATCCATCAGCCCCAGCATTTT.

The chain couples TRBV12-2 to TRBJ1-2. TRBV12-2 is a pseudogene locus. CDR3 length: 15 amino acids. The CDR3 loop reads CASRLAPPSLYGYTF. Here the CDR3 DNA reads TGTGCAAGTCGCTTAGCTCCGCCCAGCCTCTATGGCTACACCTTC.

The rearrangement uses TRBV18 and TRBJ1-5; D possibly corresponds to TRBD1 (5 bases). This CDR3 region has 15 residues. In germline, CDR1 is KGHSH, CDR2 LQKENI. V was cut by 5 bases and J by 1 base, with 12 bases left in between. The CDR3 here is CASSYNQGSNQPQHF. The CDR3 DNA follows: TGTGCCAGCTCATACAACCAGGGAAGCAATCAGCCCCAGCATTTT.

This CDR3 is CASSKSGAQFGATEAFF. CDR3 coding DNA: TGTGCCAGCAGCAAAAGCGGGGCCCAATTCGGGGCCACTGAAGCTTTCTTT. The chain joins TRBV21-1 to TRBJ1-1. TRBV21-1 is tagged as a pseudogene. This CDR3 comprises 17 residues.

The chain couples TRBV19 to TRBJ1-2; a weak D match, TRBD1 (5 bases). Trimming cost V 6 bases and J 3 bases, with 14 bases left between them. The CDR3 has 14 residues. Germline V CDR1 and CDR2: LNHDA, SQIVND (reference sequence). In DNA, the CDR3 is TGTGCCAGTAGCGGGACGGATGGAGACTATGGCTACACCTTC. Translated: CASSGTDGDYGYTF.

The rearrangement links TRBV7-2 to TRBJ1-5, with 8 bases that match TRBD1. The CDR3 totals 14 residues. Germline V gene lookup returns CDR1 SGHTA and CDR2 FQGNSA. V lost 3 bases, J lost 6 bases, and 4 bases stayed unmatched. Written as DNA, the CDR3 is TGTGCCAGCAGCTTCAGGGGGCAGAGTCAGCCCCAGCATTTT. Residues: CASSFRGQSQPQHF.

The rearrangement links TRBV5-4 to TRBJ1-2, with D possibly being TRBD1 (6 bases). This CDR3 region has 15 residues. Trimming took off 0 bases at V and 4 bases at J, with 13 bases between the two ends. CDR1 SGHNT and CDR2 YYREEE come from the germline V gene (reference sequence). The DNA for the CDR3 is TGTGCCAGCAGCTTGGACACGACAGGCCCCTATGGCTACACCTTC. Translation: CASSLDTTGPYGYTF.

V is TRBV7-9 and J is TRBJ1-3; TRBD1 agrees at 8 bases. Looked up from germline, CDR1 is SEHNR and CDR2 is FQNEAQ (reference sequence). This CDR3 spans 17 amino acids. V trimming: 4 bases; J trimming: 0 bases; junction bases outside the gene matches: 8. The CDR3, as DNA: TGTGCCAGCAGCTCATCAGGGGGCCCCGACTCTGGAAACACCATATATTTT. Encoded protein: CASSSSGGPDSGNTIYF.

The table lists this clone with a count of one. The genes are TRBV5-1 and TRBJ2-1; 11 bases line up with TRBD1. The CDR3 spans 17 residues. V shed 0 bases and J 4 bases; nucleotides not matched to a gene: 6. CDR1 and CDR2 (germline): SGHRS, YFSETQ. CDR3 sequence reads: CASSLARGTGGYNEQFF. The DNA of the CDR3 is TGCGCCAGCAGCTTGGCCAGGGGGACAGGGGGATACAATGAGCAGTTCTTC.

A few counts support this clone. The chain links TRBV2 to TRBJ1-6, with D tentatively TRBD1 (5 bases). In germline, CDR1 is SNHLY, CDR2 FYNNEI. V was clipped by 7 bases and J by 9 bases, with 16 bases between them. The CDR3 has 14 residues. The CDR3 reads CASTKSGGFSPLHF. In DNA form, the CDR3 reads TGTGCCAGCACCAAAAGTGGGGGGTTTTCACCCCTCCACTTT.

The V and J genes are TRBV19 and TRBJ2-7; D unresolved. CDR1 is LNHDA and CDR2 is SQIVND in the germline V gene (reference sequence). The CDR3 runs to 14 residues. With 3 bases removed from V and 2 bases from J, the gap between germline ends came to 11 bases. The CDR3 DNA reads TGTGCCAGTAGTATTTTCGGGCCGACCTACGAGCAGTACTTC. It codes for CASSIFGPTYEQYF.

The chain carries TRBV7-6 and TRBJ2-3; TRBD2 matches at 8 bases. V was pared by 1 base and J by 4 bases, with 4 bases of the junction left unmatched. This CDR3 contains 15 residues. Germline V lookup: CDR1 SGHVS, CDR2 FNYEAQ. CDR3 in DNA: TGTGCCAGCAGCTTAGTCGGGGGGGCCTCAGATACGCAGTATTTT. It encodes CASSLVGGASDTQYF.

In DNA, the CDR3 is TGTGCCAGCAGTGTCACTCCCGGGACAGGGAAGCCCTGGGGCCAGCCCCAGCATTTT. It encodes CASSVTPGTGKPWGQPQHF. V is TRBV6-4 and J is TRBJ1-5; 9 bases align to TRBD1. V shed 4 bases and J 7 bases; nucleotides not matched to a gene: 20. CDR3 size: 19 residues. Germline CDR1 reads MRHNA; CDR2 reads SNTAGT.

The CDR3 loop is CASSLEGGTEAFF. CDR3 nucleotides: TGTGCCAGCAGCTTAGAGGGTGGCACTGAAGCTTTCTTT. The chain employs TRBV7-2 and TRBJ1-1; unclear D gene. Deletions cut 1 base from V and 4 bases from J, with 7 bases between. Germline V gene data show CDR1 as SGHTA and CDR2 as FQGNSA. The CDR3 is made up of 13 amino acids.

This chain links TRBV28 with TRBJ2-5, with D tentatively TRBD1 (6 bases). In germline, CDR1 is MDHEN, CDR2 SYDVKM. Between the trimmed V and J ends, which lost 9 bases and 5 bases, there was a span of 16 bases. CDR3 length equals 13 residues. The CDR3: CASNPGARETQYF. CDR3 nucleotide sequence: TGTGCCAGTAATCCAGGGGCGAGGGAGACCCAGTACTTC.

This clone came up once. The J gene is TRBJ1-5, the V gene TRBV3-1 (or the pseudogene TRBV3-2); D not certain. The length of the CDR3 is 14 residues. The V end lost 5 bases, the J end lost 3 bases, and 11 bases lay between the germline ends. Germline V lookup: CDR1 LGHDT, CDR2 YNNKEL (reference sequence). CDR3 sequence: CASSKGSDNQPQHF. As DNA, the CDR3 is TGTGCCAGCAGCAAGGGAAGTGACAATCAGCCCCAGCATTTT.

The chain links TRBV5-1 to TRBJ2-7, with 8 positions matching TRBD1. This CDR3 has 14 amino acids. CDR1 is SGHRS, CDR2 YFSETQ, per germline. Trimming at V came to 2 bases and at J to 0 bases, leaving 1 base not matched to a gene. Here the CDR3 reads CASSFGTGSYEQYF. CDR3 DNA sequence: TGCGCCAGCAGCTTCGGGACAGGCTCCTACGAGCAGTACTTC.

DNA for the CDR3: TGTGCCAGCAGCTTGTGGGACAGGGCGTTTAATTTCTACACCTTC. Protein: CASSLWDRAFNFYTF. V and J are TRBV5-6 and TRBJ1-2, with 9 bases fitting TRBD1. CDR3 length: 15 residues. Germline values: CDR1 SGHDT, CDR2 YYEEEE. With V trimmed by 1 base and J by 10 bases, 11 bases remained unmatched.

This chain connects TRBV24-1 to TRBJ2-2; no reliable D call. V gave up 4 bases and J gave up 0 bases, with 2 bases separating them. The CDR3 runs 13 residues. From germline, CDR1 is KGHDR and CDR2 SFDVKD. The CDR3 sequence: CATSDPNTGELFF. DNA of the CDR3: TGTGCCACCAGTGACCCGAACACCGGGGAGCTGTTTTTT.

As to this clone: At one of its ends the junction is not consistent with the germline gene, which may arise from a read error. The chain couples TRBV4-3 to TRBJ2-7; weak D call: TRBD2 (6 bases). Per germline, CDR1 LGHNA and CDR2 YSLEER. This CDR3 is built from 13 residues. The CDR3 region has the DNA TGCGCCAGCAGCCAAGAATCTAAGGGACGGAGGGACTTC. This gives the protein CASSQESKGRRDF.